This T cell receptor beta chain was found in a study of T cell responses to AZD1222 COVID-19 vaccine. Notes on the study in general: Mapped onto spike, vaccine-associated CD4 TCRs spanned it and were dominant at 160-218 and 743-854.

The CDR3 has 12 amino acids. Trimming took 2 bases from V and 0 from J, leaving 2 bases between them. CDR1 is SGHRS, CDR2 YFSETQ, per germline. For this clone: Antigen unknown.

TCRdb's table, derived via immunoSEQ multiplex PCR, lists solely in-frame clones and lacks some. The table shows tens of thousands of clones, with over 75% occurring only once. The sequenced sample was peripheral blood, obtained on day 0 of MenACWY control vaccination. The sequence was obtained from an adult in good health. The chain recombines TRBV5-1 with TRBJ2-5; D gene ambiguous. The CDR3 reads CASSFDQETQYF. For the CDR3, the DNA is TGCGCCAGCAGCTTCGACCAAGAGACCCAGTACTTC.